The entry that follows covers one TCR beta chain sequence. This clonotype was found a few times. No cognate antigen has been identified for it. The sample holds no much larger clone one base away, and base qualities are not on file. The data originate from a study of early T cells in non-severe SARS-CoV-2 infection (dated by TCRdb to 2020 to 2022). Some background on the complete study: Because TCR sequencing was done on bulk RNA from unsorted whole blood, the alpha and beta chains could not be paired. Broad study findings and their caveats: VDJdb matching was skewed toward anti-spike CD8 responses and likely underestimated virus-specific expansions, missing private and CD4 specificities.

The CDR3 spans 15 residues, from the cysteine through the phenylalanine. Here the CDR3 DNA is all that survives: 45 bases in frame from base 1. Trimmed from V: 8 bases; trimmed from J: 4 bases; junction bases lacking a gene match: 13. Looking up the germline V gene (reference sequence) yields CDR1 MNHEY and CDR2 SMNVEV. Receptor amplification or capture employed 5' RACE. The sequencer was a NextSeq 500. To correct for sequencing error and PCR bias, the TCR library protocol tagged individual cDNA molecules with unique molecular identifiers. Sequencing covered both TCR alpha and beta chains, and within each sample the abundances of alpha and beta sequences were tightly co-correlated. The study's processing was this. Decombinator V4 was used to annotate TCR sequences for V gene, J gene and CDR3. TCRs were defined as expanded if a significant change between any two time points was detected under a Poisson model with p below 0.0001. Abundances of TCRs were expressed as counts per million after normalisation to the total number of TCRs sequenced in each sample. MAIT TCRs were defined by TRAV1-2 paired with TRAJ12, TRAJ20 or TRAJ33, and iNKT TCRs by TRAV10 paired with TRAJ18. VDJdb, accessed 1 November 2021, was searched for CMV, EBV and SARS-CoV-2 annotated TCRs, with TCRs annotated for multiple antigens excluded. TCRdb cleaned the public reads at Q25 with fastp, built clones with MiXCR and kept in-frame beta chains. Under each unique CDR3 protein, matching rows form one entry showing the most common genes and DNA. V and J calls and clone size were set by TCRdb, not the authors. In this sample the table shows over 75,000 distinct CDR3 sequences, around 14% of which occur a single time. Jointly, the top ten make up around 5.4% of the sample.

A case-control design nested within a healthcare worker cohort in London, UK, was used, with weekly nasopharyngeal swab PCR tests and blood sampling performed. Healthcare workers were enrolled in the week of the UK lockdown, from 23 to 31 March 2020, and were followed every week for up to roughly 16 weeks. The specimen sequenced was whole blood. This receptor was obtained from an adult who was a healthcare worker with PCR-confirmed SARS-CoV-2 infection or an uninfected control (not recorded which). The sequence is built from TRBV27 and TRBJ2-7, and 8 junction bases match TRBD2. The bases are TGTGCCAGCGGGATACCGGGACTAGGGCAATACGAGCAGTACTTC. This codes for CASGIPGLGQYEQYF.